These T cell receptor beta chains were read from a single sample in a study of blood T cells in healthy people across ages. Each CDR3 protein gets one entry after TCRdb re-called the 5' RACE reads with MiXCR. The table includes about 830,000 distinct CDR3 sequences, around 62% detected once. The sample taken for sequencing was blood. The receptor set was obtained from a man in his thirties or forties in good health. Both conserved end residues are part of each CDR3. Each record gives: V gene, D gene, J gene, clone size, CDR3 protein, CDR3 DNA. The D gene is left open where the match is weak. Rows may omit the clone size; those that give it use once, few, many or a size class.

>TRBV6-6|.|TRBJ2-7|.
CASSLKAPYEQYF
TGTGCCAGCAGTCTCAAAGCGCCCTACGAGCAGTACTTC
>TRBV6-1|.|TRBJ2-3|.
CASSEDLASTDTQYF
TGTGCCAGCAGTGAAGACCTAGCCTCAACAGATACGCAGTATTTT
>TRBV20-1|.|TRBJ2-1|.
CSARGDTYNEQFF
TGCAGTGCTAGAGGGGACACCTACAATGAGCAGTTCTTC
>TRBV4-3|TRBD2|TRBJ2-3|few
CASSQGTSGHTDTQYF
TGCGCCAGCAGCCAGGGGACTAGCGGACACACAGATACGCAGTATTTT
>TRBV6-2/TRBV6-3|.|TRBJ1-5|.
CASSYSMPRGASNQPQHF
TGTGCCAGCAGTTACTCGATGCCCAGGGGAGCTAGCAATCAGCCCCAGCATTTT
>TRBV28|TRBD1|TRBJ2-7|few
CASSLTGRYEQYF
TGTGCCAGCAGTTTGACAGGGCGGTACGAGCAGTACTTC
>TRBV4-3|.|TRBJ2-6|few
CASSQVGSISGANVLTF
TGCGCCAGCAGCCAAGTCGGTTCCATTTCTGGGGCCAACGTCCTGACTTTC
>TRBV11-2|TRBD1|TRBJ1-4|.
CASSQWDSTTNEKLFF
TGTGCCAGCAGCCAATGGGACAGCACAACTAATGAAAAACTGTTTTTT
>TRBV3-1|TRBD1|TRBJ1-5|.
CASSQASGTGLNQPQHF
TGTGCCAGCAGCCAAGCATCGGGGACAGGACTTAATCAGCCCCAGCATTTT
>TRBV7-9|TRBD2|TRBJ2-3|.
CASTQSGACTDTQYF
TGTGCCAGCACCCAGAGCGGGGCTTGCACAGATACGCAGTATTTT
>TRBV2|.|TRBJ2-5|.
CASRGFQGETQYF
TGTGCCAGCAGGGGTTTCCAGGGGGAGACCCAGTACTTC
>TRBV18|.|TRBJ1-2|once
CASSPAPGELYGYTF
TGTGCCAGCTCACCAGCCCCAGGGGAACTCTATGGCTACACCTTC
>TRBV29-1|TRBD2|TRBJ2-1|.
CSAALAGGSSYNEQFF
TGCAGCGCTGCACTAGCGGGGGGGAGCTCCTACAATGAGCAGTTCTTC
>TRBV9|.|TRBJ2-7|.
CASSVDGIHEQYF
TGTGCCAGCAGCGTAGATGGGATCCACGAGCAGTACTTC
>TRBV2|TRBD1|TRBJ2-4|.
CASRATGTVAKNIQYF
TGTGCCAGCAGGGCTACCGGGACAGTAGCCAAAAACATTCAGTACTTC
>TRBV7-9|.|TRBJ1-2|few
CASSLGGPYGYTF
TGTGCCAGCAGCTTGGGCGGACCCTATGGCTACACCTTC
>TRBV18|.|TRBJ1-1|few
CASSTTRNTEAFF
TGTGCCAGCTCAACCACGCGGAACACTGAAGCTTTCTTT
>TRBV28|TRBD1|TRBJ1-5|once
CASSSSGQVSNQPQHF
TGTGCCAGCAGTTCATCAGGACAGGTTTCCAATCAGCCCCAGCATTTT
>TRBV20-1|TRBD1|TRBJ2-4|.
CSAWDRVVRNIQYF
TGCAGTGCGTGGGACAGGGTAGTCCGAAACATTCAGTACTTC
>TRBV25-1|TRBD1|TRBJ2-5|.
CASTTSTGGSGETQYF
TGTGCCAGCACCACATCCACAGGGGGCTCGGGGGAGACCCAGTACTTC
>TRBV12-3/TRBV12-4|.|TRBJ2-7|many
CASSLYGYEQYF
TGTGCCAGCAGTTTGTACGGCTACGAGCAGTACTTC
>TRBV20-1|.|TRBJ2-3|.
CSARGDRGTDTQYF
TGCAGTGCTAGAGGGGACCGGGGCACAGACACGCAGTATTTT
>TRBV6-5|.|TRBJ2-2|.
CASMGFSGELFF
TGTGCCAGCATGGGGTTCTCCGGGGAGCTGTTTTTT
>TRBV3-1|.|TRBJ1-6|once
CASSQGAPNSPLHF
TGTGCCAGCAGCCAAGGGGCCCCTAATTCACCCCTCCACTTT
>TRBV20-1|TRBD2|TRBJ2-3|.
CSATAGLGTDTQYF
TGCAGTGCTACCGCGGGACTAGGGACAGATACGCAGTATTTT
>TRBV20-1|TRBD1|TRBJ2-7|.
CSARDRRGTSYEQYF
TGCAGTGCTAGAGATCGCAGGGGGACCTCCTACGAGCAGTACTTC
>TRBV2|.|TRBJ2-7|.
CASNLNLAYEQYF
TGTGCCAGCAATCTCAACTTGGCCTACGAGCAGTACTTC
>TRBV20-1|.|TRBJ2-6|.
CSARPYSGANVLTF
TGCAGTGCCAGACCCTACTCTGGGGCCAACGTCCTGACTTTC
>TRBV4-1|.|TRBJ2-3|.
CASSQEVLADTQYF
TGCGCCAGCAGCCAAGAGGTCTTGGCAGATACGCAGTATTTT
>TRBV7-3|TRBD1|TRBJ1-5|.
CTSSSPPGQGVNQPQHF
TGTACCAGCAGCTCCCCGCCGGGACAGGGAGTAAATCAGCCCCAGCATTTT
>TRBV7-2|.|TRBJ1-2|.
CASSSRGGGYGYTF
TGTGCCAGCAGCTCCCGGGGAGGAGGCTATGGCTACACCTTC
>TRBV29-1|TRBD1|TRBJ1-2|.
CSVGLPGQVLGGYTF
TGCAGCGTTGGACTACCGGGACAGGTACTGGGTGGCTACACCTTC
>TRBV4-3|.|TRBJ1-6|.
CASSQDPRGGVGNSPLHF
TGCGCCAGCAGCCAAGACCCAAGGGGCGGCGTGGGTAATTCACCCCTCCACTTT
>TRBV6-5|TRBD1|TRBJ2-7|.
CAIRQGTSYEQYF
TGTGCCATTCGACAGGGAACCTCCTACGAGCAGTACTTC
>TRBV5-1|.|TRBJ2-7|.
CASSLQSPTLSYEQYF
TGCGCCAGCAGCTTGCAGTCACCCACCCTCTCCTACGAGCAGTACTTC
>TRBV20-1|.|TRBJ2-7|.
CSASLAGTYEQYF
TGCAGTGCTAGTCTTGCGGGTACCTACGAGCAGTACTTC
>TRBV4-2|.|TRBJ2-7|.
CASSQDSQFYEQYF
TGTGCCAGCAGCCAAGATAGTCAGTTCTACGAGCAGTACTTC
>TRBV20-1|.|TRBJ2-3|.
CSARALGAPTDTQYF
TGCAGTGCTAGAGCCCTGGGCGCCCCCACAGATACGCAGTATTTT
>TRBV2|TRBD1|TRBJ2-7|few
CASSVGPGTGPYEQYF
TGTGCCAGCAGTGTGGGACCCGGGACAGGGCCGTACGAGCAGTACTTC
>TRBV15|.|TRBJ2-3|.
CATRRRGSTSTDTQYF
TGTGCCACCAGAAGACGAGGCTCAACTAGCACAGATACGCAGTATTTT
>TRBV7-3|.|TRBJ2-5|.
CASSLRGWGSGQETQYF
TGTGCCAGCAGCTTAAGGGGGTGGGGTAGCGGTCAAGAGACCCAGTACTTC
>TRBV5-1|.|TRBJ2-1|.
CASSLDREENEQFF
TGCGCCAGCAGCTTGGACAGGGAAGAGAATGAGCAGTTCTTC
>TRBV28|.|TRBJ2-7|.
CASSPVLGEQYF
TGTGCCAGCAGCCCCGTGTTGGGCGAGCAGTACTTC
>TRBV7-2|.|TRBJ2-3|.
CASSSGPSITDTQYF
TGTGCCAGCAGCTCCGGCCCTAGCATAACAGATACGCAGTATTTT
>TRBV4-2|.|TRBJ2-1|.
CASSPSGFPYNEQFF
TGTGCCAGCAGCCCGTCAGGGTTCCCCTACAATGAGCAGTTCTTC
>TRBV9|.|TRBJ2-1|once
CASSVVPNEQFF
TGTGCCAGCAGCGTAGTTCCCAATGAGCAGTTCTTC
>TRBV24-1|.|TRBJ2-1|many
CATSEQAGRNEQFF
TGTGCCACCAGTGAACAGGCAGGGCGAAATGAGCAGTTCTTC
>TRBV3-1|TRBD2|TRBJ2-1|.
CASSPGTSQYNEQFF
TGTGCCAGCAGCCCGGGGACTAGCCAATACAATGAGCAGTTCTTC
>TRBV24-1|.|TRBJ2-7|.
CATSASRGHEQYF
TGTGCCACCAGTGCTTCCCGGGGCCACGAGCAGTACTTC
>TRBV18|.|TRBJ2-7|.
CASSPQGGPGAYEQYF
TGTGCCAGCTCACCACAAGGAGGTCCAGGAGCCTACGAGCAGTACTTC
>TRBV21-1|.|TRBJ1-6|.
CASSKGGGHSSPLHF
TGTGCCAGCAGCAAAGGGGGGGGCCATAGTTCACCCCTCCACTTT
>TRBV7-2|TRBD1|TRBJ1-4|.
CASSGRGPNEKLFF
TGTGCCAGCAGCGGAAGGGGGCCTAATGAAAAACTGTTTTTT
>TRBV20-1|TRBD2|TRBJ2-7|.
CSAIPGTSGAYEQYF
TGCAGTGCTATCCCCGGGACTAGCGGGGCCTACGAGCAGTACTTC
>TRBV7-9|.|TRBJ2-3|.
CAGQGLLTDTQYF
TGTGCCGGGCAGGGACTCCTCACAGATACGCAGTATTTT
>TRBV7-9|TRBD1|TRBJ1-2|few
CASSRGTELKGYTF
TGTGCCAGCAGCCGTGGGACAGAACTAAAGGGCTACACCTTC
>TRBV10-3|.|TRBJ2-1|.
CATGRQSDNEQFF
TGTGCCACCGGCCGACAGTCCGACAATGAGCAGTTCTTC
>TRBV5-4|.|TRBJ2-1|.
CASTTGNSYNEQFF
TGTGCCAGCACCACAGGCAATTCCTACAATGAGCAGTTCTTC
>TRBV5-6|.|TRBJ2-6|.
CASSLGRINNVLTF
TGTGCCAGCAGCTTGGGGAGGATCAACAACGTCCTGACTTTC
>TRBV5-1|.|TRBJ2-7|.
CASSLELGPYEQYF
TGCGCCAGCAGCTTGGAGCTAGGTCCCTACGAGCAGTACTTC